This TCR beta chain came from a study of blood T cell repertoires in COVID-19. Germline CDR1 SGHTA, CDR2 FQGNSA. This CDR3 is 14 amino acids long. The V and J ends lost 6 bases and 4 bases, in that order; junction bases with no gene match: 6. Per the original data handling: Reference gene primer amplification yielded estimated nucleated cell counts. Clones were read by immunoSEQ multiplex PCR, and TCRdb kept only the in-frame ones, dropping some. V and J calls and clone size are as listed in that table; D and trimming were resolved from the DNA. The table has 200,000 to 250,000 clones, 80% to 85% seen once.

The chain carries TRBV7-2 and TRBJ1-1; 9 bases match TRBD1. The clonotype originates from an elderly woman with COVID-19, enrolled during active disease. Input material: peripheral blood. The CDR3 nucleotides read TGTGCCAGCAGAAGAACAGGGGGCCCCACTGAAGCTTTCTTT. Its translation: CASRRTGGPTEAFF.